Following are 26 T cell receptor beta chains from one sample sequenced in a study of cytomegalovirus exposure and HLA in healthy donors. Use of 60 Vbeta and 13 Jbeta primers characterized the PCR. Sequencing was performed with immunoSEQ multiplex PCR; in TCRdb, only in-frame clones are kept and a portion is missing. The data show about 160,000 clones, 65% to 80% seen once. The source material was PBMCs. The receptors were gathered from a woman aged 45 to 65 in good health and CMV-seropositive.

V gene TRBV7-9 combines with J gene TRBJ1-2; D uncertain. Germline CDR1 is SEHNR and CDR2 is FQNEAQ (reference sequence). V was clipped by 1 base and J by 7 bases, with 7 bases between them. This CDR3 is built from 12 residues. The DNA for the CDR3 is TGTGCCAGCAGCTTAGTCTCTGTTGGCTACACCTTC. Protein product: CASSLVSVGYTF.

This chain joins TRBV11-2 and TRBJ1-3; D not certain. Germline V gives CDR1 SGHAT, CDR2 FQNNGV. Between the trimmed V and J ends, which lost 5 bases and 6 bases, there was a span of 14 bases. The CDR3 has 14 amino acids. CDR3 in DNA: TGTGCCAGCAGCCCAGATGTAACCGTAAACACCATATATTTT. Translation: CASSPDVTVNTIYF.

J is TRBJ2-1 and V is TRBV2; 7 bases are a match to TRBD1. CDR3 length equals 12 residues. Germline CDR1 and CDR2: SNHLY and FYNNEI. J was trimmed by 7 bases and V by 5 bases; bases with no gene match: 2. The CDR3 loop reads CASSPDRNEQFF. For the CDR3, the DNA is TGTGCCAGCAGTCCGGACAGGAATGAGCAGTTCTTC. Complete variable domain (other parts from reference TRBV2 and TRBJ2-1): EPEVTQTPSHQVTQMGQEVILRCVPISNHLYFYWYRQILGQKVEFLVSFYNNEISEKSEIFDDQFSVERPDGSNFTLKIRSTKLEDSAMYFCASSPDRNEQFFGPGTRLTVL.

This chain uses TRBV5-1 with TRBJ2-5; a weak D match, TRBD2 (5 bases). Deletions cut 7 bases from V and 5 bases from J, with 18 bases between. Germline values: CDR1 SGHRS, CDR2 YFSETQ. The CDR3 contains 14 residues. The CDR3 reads CASGLQRAGETQYF. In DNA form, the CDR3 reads TGCGCCAGCGGGTTACAACGGGCGGGCGAGACCCAGTACTTC. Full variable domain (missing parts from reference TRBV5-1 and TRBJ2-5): KAGVTQTPRYLIKTRGQQVTLSCSPISGHRSVSWYQQTPGQGLQFLFEYFSETQRNKGNFPGRFSGRQFSNSRSEMNVSTLELGDSALYLCASGLQRAGETQYFGPGTRLLVL.

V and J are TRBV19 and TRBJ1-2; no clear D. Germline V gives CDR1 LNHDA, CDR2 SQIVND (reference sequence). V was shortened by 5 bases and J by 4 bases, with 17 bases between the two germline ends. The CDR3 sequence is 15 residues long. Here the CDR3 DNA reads TGTGCCAGTAGTTTGTCAACCTACCGGGGCTATGGCTACACCTTC. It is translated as CASSLSTYRGYGYTF.

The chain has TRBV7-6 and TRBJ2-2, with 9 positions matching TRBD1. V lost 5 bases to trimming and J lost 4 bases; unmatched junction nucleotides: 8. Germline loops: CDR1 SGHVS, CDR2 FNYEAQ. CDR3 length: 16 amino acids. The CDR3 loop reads CASSLQQGASTGELFF. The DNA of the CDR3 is TGTGCCAGCAGCCTCCAACAGGGGGCAAGCACCGGGGAGCTGTTTTTT.

The CDR3 region is CASGEDRPSNQPQHF. The CDR3 region has the DNA TGTGCTAGTGGCGAGGACAGGCCCAGCAATCAGCCCCAGCATTTT. The V and J genes are TRBV12-5 and TRBJ1-5, with 7 positions matching TRBD1. The J segment lost 1 base and the V segment lost 6 bases, leaving 6 bases of the junction unmatched. The germline gives CDR1 LGHNT, CDR2 FRNRAP. The CDR3 is 15 residues long.

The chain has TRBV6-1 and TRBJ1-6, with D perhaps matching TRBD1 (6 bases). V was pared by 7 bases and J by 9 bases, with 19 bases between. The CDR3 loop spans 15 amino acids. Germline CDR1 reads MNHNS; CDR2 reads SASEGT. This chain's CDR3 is CASIPERGAGSPLHF. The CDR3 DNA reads TGTGCCAGCATCCCCGAACGGGGGGCAGGTTCACCCCTCCACTTT.

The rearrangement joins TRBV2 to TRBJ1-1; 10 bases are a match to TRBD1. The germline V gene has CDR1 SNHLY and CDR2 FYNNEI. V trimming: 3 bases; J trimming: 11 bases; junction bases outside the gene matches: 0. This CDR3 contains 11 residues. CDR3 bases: TGTGCCAGCAGTGAGGGACAGGGGGCTTTCTTT. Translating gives CASSEGQGAFF.

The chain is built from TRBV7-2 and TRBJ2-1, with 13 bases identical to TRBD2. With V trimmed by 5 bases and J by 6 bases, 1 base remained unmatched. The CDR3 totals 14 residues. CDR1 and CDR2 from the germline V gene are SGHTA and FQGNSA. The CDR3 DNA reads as TGTGCCAGCAGCCGACTAGCGGGGGGCAATGAGCAGTTCTTC. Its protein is CASSRLAGGNEQFF. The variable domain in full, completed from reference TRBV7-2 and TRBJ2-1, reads GAGVSQSPSNKVTEKGKDVELRCDPISGHTALYWYRQSLGQGLEFLIYFQGNSAPDKSGLPSDRFSAERTGGSVSTLTIQRTQQEDSAVYLCASSRLAGGNEQFFGPGTRLTVL.

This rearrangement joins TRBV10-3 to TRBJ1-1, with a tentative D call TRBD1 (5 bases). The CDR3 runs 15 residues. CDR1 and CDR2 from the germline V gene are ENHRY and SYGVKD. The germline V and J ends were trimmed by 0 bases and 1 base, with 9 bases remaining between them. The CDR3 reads CAISESGGKNTEAFF. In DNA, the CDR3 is TGTGCCATCAGTGAGTCGGGGGGAAAGAACACTGAAGCTTTCTTT.

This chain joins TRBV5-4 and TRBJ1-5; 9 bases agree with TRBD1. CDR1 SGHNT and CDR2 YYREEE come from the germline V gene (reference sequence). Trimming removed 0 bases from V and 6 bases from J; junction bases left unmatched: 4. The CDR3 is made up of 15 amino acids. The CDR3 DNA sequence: TGTGCCAGCAGCTTGGACAGGGGGCTTGTTCAGCCCCAGCATTTT. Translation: CASSLDRGLVQPQHF.

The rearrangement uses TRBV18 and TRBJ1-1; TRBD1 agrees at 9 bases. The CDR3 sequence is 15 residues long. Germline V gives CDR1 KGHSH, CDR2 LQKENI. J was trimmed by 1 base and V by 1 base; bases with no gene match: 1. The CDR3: CASSPLGQGNTEAFF. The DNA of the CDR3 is TGTGCCAGCTCACCACTGGGACAGGGGAACACTGAAGCTTTCTTT.

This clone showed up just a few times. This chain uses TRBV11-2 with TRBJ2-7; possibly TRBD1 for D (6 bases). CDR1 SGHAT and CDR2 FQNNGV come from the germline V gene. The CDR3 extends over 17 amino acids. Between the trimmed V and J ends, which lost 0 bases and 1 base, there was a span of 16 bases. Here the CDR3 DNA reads TGTGCCAGCAGCTTAGATACAGGGTTCAGGGAGTCCTACGAGCAGTACTTC. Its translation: CASSLDTGFRESYEQYF.

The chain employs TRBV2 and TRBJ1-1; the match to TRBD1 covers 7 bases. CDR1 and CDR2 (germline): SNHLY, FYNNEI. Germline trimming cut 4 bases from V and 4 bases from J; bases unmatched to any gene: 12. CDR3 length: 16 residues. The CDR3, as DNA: TGTGCCAGCAGTGGACAGGGTGCAGGAAAAGCCACTGAAGCTTTCTTT. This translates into CASSGQGAGKATEAFF.

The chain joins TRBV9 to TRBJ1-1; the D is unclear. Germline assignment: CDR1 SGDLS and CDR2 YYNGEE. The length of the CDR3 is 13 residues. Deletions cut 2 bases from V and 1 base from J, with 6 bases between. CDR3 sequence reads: CASSVGRNTEAFF. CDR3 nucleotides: TGTGCCAGCAGCGTTGGGAGGAACACTGAAGCTTTCTTT.

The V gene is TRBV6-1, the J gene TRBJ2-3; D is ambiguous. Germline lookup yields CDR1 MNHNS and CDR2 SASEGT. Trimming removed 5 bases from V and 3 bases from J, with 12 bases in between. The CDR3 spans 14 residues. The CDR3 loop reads CASSIRTGTDTQYF. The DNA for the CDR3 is TGTGCCAGCAGTATACGTACCGGGACAGATACGCAGTATTTT.

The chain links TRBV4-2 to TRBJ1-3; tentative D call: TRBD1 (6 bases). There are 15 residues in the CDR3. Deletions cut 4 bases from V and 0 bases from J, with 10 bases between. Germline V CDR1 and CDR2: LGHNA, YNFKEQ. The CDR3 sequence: CASSPDSSSGNTIYF. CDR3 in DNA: TGTGCCAGCAGCCCGGACAGCAGCTCTGGAAACACCATATATTTT.

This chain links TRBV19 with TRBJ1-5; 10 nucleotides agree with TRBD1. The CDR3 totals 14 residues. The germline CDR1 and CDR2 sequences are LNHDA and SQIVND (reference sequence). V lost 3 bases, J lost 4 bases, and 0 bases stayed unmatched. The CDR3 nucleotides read TGTGCCAGTAGTATGGGACAGGGGAATCAGCCCCAGCATTTT. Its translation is CASSMGQGNQPQHF.

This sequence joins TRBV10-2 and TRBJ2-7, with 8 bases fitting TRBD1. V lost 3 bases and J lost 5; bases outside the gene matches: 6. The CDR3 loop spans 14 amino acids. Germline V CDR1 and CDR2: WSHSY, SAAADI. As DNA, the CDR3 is TGCGCCAGCAGTGACCGACAGGGGTTACACGAGCAGTACTTC. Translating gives CASSDRQGLHEQYF.

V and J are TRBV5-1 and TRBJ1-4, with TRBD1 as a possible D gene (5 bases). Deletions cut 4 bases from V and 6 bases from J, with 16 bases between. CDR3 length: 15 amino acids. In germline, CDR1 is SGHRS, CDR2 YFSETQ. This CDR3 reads CASSLFGGEDEKLFF. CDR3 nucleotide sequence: TGCGCCAGCAGCCTCTTCGGAGGGGAGGATGAAAAACTGTTTTTT.

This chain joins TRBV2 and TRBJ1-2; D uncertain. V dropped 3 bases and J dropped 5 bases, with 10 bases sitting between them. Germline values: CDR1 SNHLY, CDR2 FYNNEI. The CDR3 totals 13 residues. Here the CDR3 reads CASSDEETYGYTF. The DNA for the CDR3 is TGTGCCAGCAGTGACGAGGAAACTTATGGCTACACCTTC. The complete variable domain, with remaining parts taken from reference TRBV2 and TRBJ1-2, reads EPEVTQTPSHQVTQMGQEVILRCVPISNHLYFYWYRQILGQKVEFLVSFYNNEISEKSEIFDDQFSVERPDGSNFTLKIRSTKLEDSAMYFCASSDEETYGYTFGSGTRLTVV.

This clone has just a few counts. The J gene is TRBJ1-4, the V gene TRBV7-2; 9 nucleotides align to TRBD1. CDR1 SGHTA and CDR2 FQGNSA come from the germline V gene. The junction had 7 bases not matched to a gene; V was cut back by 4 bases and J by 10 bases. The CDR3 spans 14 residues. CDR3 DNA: TGTGCCAGCAGCTCGGCTGGGACAGGGAGAAAACTGTTTTTT. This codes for CASSSAGTGRKLFF.

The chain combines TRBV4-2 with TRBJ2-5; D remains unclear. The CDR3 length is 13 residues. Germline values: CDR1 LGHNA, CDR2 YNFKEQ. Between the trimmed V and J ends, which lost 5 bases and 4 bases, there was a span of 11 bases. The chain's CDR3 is CASSFERRETQYF. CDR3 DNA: TGTGCCAGCAGCTTTGAGCGACGAGAGACCCAGTACTTC.

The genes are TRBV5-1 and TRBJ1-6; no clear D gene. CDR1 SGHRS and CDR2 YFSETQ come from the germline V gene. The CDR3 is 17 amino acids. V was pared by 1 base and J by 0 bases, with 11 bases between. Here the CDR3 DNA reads TGCGCCAGCAGCTTGACATTCGAAAGCTCCTATAATTCACCCCTCCACTTT. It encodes CASSLTFESSYNSPLHF.

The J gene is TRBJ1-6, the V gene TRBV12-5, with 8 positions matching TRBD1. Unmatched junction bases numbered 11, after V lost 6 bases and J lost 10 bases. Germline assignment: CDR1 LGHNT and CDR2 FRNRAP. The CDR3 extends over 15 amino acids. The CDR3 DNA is TGTGCTAGTGGCCGGCAGGACAGGGAATACTCACCCCTCCACTTT. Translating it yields CASGRQDREYSPLHF. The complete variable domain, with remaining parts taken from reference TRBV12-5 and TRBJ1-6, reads DARVTQTPRHKVTEMGQEVTMRCQPILGHNTVFWYRQTMMQGLELLAYFRNRAPLDDSGMPKDRFSAEMPDATLATLKIQPSEPRDSAVYFCASGRQDREYSPLHFGNGTRLTVT.